This T cell receptor beta chain was sequenced in a study of graft-versus-host responses after intestinal transplantation. Background on the study: Every recipient had anti-thymocyte globulin induction and 2 to 3 years of tacrolimus plus steroids.

Repertoires were generated with immunoSEQ multiplex PCR, while TCRdb's copy carries only in-frame clones and drops some. The data hold tens of thousands of clones, with 70% to 80% observed a single time. Graft samples were processed, releasing intraepithelial and lamina propria lymphocytes. General study results and limits: Maximum circulating GvH clone levels tracked with early post-transplant HvG decreases. Within the allografts of patients who had graft-donor T cell macrochimerism, graft-versus-host to host-versus-graft clonal ratios were high. Researchers found GvH clones in recipient marrow, and some showed up first in ileum or blood.

With regard to this clone: Antigen specificity is unknown.

Germline V gives CDR1 SGHDT, CDR2 YYEEEE. J gave up 5 bases and V 5 bases, and 8 bases lay outside the gene matches. This CDR3 comprises 14 residues. The rearrangement joins TRBV5-6 to TRBJ1-2; 8 bases fit TRBD1. The source material was ileum tissue, sampled 12 days after intestinal transplant. This clonotype was obtained from a human patient who received an intestinal transplant, so some T cells may come from the graft donor. The CDR3 DNA sequence: TGTGCCAGCAGGTTCAGGGGGCTTCGGTATGGCTACACCTTC. It encodes CASRFRGLRYGYTF.